Sequencing of this T cell receptor beta chain was carried out in a study of blood T cell repertoires in COVID-19. About the research overall: Both acute and convalescent COVID-19 samples were obtained from the United States, Italy and Spain.

Categorization into cohorts depended on clinical history that participants reported. The CDR3 is 18 residues long. The trim removed 6 bases at V and 3 bases at J, leaving 19 bases unmatched. Germline V gene lookup returns CDR1 MGHDK and CDR2 SYGVNS. In the original analysis: Nucleated cell number was recorded as an estimate derived from reference gene primer amplification. Generated by immunoSEQ multiplex PCR, the TCRdb table keeps only in-frame clones and is missing some. V, J and clone size reflect that table, while D and trimming were determined from the DNA. The profile covers some 270,000 clones, with approximately 90% appearing a single time and approximately 2.9% taken by the ten largest. This clone was observed a handful of times.

Sequences were obtained from PBMCs or T cells enriched from blood (not recorded which). The chain links TRBV25-1 to TRBJ1-1; 7 nucleotides match TRBD1. This clonotype was obtained from a man between 35 and 55 years old who had been exposed to COVID-19. CDR3 sequence: CASSPGIEGAKSDTEAFF. As DNA, the CDR3 is TGTGCCAGCAGCCCCGGGATAGAGGGGGCGAAGTCGGACACTGAAGCTTTCTTT.